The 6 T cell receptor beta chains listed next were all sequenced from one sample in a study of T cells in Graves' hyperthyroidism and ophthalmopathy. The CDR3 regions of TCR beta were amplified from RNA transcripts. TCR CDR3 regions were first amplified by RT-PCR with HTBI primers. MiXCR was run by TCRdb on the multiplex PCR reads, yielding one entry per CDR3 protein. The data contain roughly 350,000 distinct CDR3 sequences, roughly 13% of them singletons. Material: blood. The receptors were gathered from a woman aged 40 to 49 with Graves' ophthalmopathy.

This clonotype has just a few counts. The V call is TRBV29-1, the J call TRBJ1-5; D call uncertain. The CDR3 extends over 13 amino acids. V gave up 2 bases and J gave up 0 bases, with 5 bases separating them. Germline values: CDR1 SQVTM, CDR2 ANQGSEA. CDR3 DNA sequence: TGCAGCGTTGAACGAATTAGCAATCAGCCCCAGCATTTT. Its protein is CSVERISNQPQHF.

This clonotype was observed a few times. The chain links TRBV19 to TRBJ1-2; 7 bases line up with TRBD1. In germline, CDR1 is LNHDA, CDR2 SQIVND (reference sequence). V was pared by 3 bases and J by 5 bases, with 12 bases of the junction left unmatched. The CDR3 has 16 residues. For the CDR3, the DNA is TGTGCCAGTAGTATCGAGTTTCCGGGACAGTTGTATGGCTACACCTTC. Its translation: CASSIEFPGQLYGYTF.

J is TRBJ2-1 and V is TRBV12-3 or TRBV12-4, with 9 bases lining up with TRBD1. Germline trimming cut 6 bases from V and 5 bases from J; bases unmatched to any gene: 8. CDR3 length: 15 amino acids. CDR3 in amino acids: CASRPTGGAHNEQFF. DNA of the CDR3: TGTGCCAGCAGGCCTACAGGGGGCGCCCACAATGAGCAGTTCTTC.

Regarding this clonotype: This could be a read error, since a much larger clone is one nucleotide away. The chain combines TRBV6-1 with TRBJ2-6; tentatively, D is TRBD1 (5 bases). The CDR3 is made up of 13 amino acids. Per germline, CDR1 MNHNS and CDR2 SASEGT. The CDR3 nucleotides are TGTGCCAGCACCAAATCTGGGGCCAACGTCCTGGCTTTC. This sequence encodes CASTKSGANVLAF.

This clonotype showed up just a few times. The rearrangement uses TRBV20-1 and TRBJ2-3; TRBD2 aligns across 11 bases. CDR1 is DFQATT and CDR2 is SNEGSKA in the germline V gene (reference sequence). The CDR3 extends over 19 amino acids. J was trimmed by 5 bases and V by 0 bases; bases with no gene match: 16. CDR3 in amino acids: CSARDQKRRGLAVLDTQYF. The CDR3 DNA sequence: TGCAGTGCTAGAGATCAGAAGCGTAGGGGACTAGCGGTGTTAGATACGCAGTATTTT.

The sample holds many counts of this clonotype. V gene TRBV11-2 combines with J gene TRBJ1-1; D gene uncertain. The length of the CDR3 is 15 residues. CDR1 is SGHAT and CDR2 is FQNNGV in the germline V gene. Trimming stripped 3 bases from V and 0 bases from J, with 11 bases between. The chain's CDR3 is CASSFLRSLNTEAFF. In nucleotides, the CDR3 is TGTGCCAGCAGCTTTCTTCGCTCCTTGAACACTGAAGCTTTCTTT.